These 23 T cell receptor beta chains were sequenced from one sample in a study of blood T cell repertoires in COVID-19. Here immunoSEQ multiplex PCR was the method, and the copy in TCRdb shows in-frame clones only, minus some. This sample carries about 100,000 clones, about 86% of them seen once, and the ten largest clones take about an eighth. The specimen was peripheral blood. Receptors were obtained from a woman between 55 and 75 years old in a cohort sampled during active or convalescent COVID-19.

This sequence joins TRBV28 and TRBJ2-2; 8 positions agree with TRBD2. The CDR3 is made up of 15 amino acids. Germline V gene lookup returns CDR1 MDHEN and CDR2 SYDVKM. V shed 5 bases, J shed 3 bases, and the junction held 5 bases outside the gene matches. CDR3 nucleotide sequence: TGTGCCAGCAGTACACCGCGGGGGGACACCGGGGAGCTGTTTTTT. The encoded protein is CASSTPRGDTGELFF. The whole variable domain, filled in from reference TRBV28 and TRBJ2-2, reads DVKVTQSSRYLVKRTGEKVFLECVQDMDHENMFWYRQDPGLGLRLIYFSYDVKMKEKGDIPEGYSVSREKKERFSLILESASTNQTSMYLCASSTPRGDTGELFFGEGSRLTVL.

The chain carries TRBV25-1 and TRBJ2-7; TRBD2 agrees at 10 bases. The germline CDR1 and CDR2 sequences are MGHDK and SYGVNS. After removal of 4 bases from V and 7 bases from J, the junction contained 4 bases not matched to a gene. This CDR3 contains 13 residues. The CDR3 region has the DNA TGTGCCAGCAGTGCCTCGACTAGCGGGGAGCAGTACTTC. Its protein product is CASSASTSGEQYF.

V and J are TRBV11-2 and TRBJ2-5; a weak D match, TRBD1 (6 bases). Near its end, the DNA agrees better with TRBJ2-7, so the J call may be wrong. Per the germline V gene, CDR1 is SGHAT and CDR2 is FQNNGV. This CDR3 has 14 residues. As DNA, the CDR3 is TGTGCCAGCAGCCGTGACAGGAGCTCCTACGAGCAGTACTTC. Protein: CASSRDRSSYEQYF.

This chain joins TRBV5-6 and TRBJ2-3; no clear D gene. Trimming pared 1 base from V and 0 bases from J, leaving 9 bases between. This CDR3 region has 15 residues. CDR1 is SGHDT, CDR2 YYEEEE, per germline. The CDR3, as DNA: TGTGCCAGCAGCTTGCTAACAGCAAGCACAGATACGCAGTATTTT. Encoded protein: CASSLLTASTDTQYF. The full variable domain, with the rest looked up from reference TRBV5-6 and TRBJ2-3, is DAGVTQSPTHLIKTRGQQVTLRCSPKSGHDTVSWYQQALGQGPQFIFQYYEEEERQRGNFPDRFSGHQFPNYSSELNVNALLLGDSALYLCASSLLTASTDTQYFGPGTRLTVL.

The rearrangement uses TRBV7-9 and TRBJ1-2; the match to TRBD1 covers 7 bases. V was clipped by 5 bases and J by 4 bases; unmatched bases: 13. CDR3 length: 16 amino acids. Germline loops: CDR1 SEHNR, CDR2 FQNEAQ (reference sequence). The CDR3, as DNA: TGTGCCAGCAGCCCCCCGGGACAGATCCTAGGCTATGGCTACACCTTC. This gives the protein CASSPPGQILGYGYTF. Using reference TRBV7-9 and TRBJ1-2 for the parts outside the CDR3, the full variable domain is DTGVSQNPRHKITKRGQNVTFRCDPISEHNRLYWYRQTLGQGPEFLTYFQNEAQLEKSRLLSDRFSAERPKGSFSTLEIQRTEQGDSAMYLCASSPPGQILGYGYTFGSGTRLTVV.

This chain connects TRBV19 to TRBJ1-5, with a tentative D call TRBD1 (6 bases). V gave up 8 bases and J gave up 7 bases, with 18 bases separating them. The CDR3 is made up of 14 amino acids. CDR1 and CDR2 from the germline V gene are LNHDA and SQIVND (reference sequence). The CDR3 loop is CASQGHEIFQPQHF. The CDR3 DNA follows: TGTGCCAGTCAGGGGCACGAAATCTTCCAGCCCCAGCATTTT.

The V gene is TRBV2, the J gene TRBJ2-3, with D uncertain. V lost 7 bases and J 7 bases, leaving 18 bases between the germline ends. Germline V gene sequence: CDR1 SNHLY, CDR2 FYNNEI. This CDR3 is 14 amino acids long. This CDR3 is CASTVRPYGNTQYF. The CDR3 bases are TGTGCCAGCACGGTGAGGCCATATGGCAATACGCAGTATTTT.

This chain uses TRBV6-5 with TRBJ1-1, with D unresolved. Germline V gene lookup returns CDR1 MNHEY and CDR2 SVGAGI. Trimming shortened V by 2 bases and J by 2 bases, and 6 bases separated the two germline ends. The CDR3 spans 13 residues. The CDR3 sequence: CASSYTDNTEAFF. CDR3 in DNA: TGTGCCAGCAGTTACACAGATAACACTGAAGCTTTCTTT.

J is TRBJ1-2 and V is TRBV25-1, with TRBD1 identical over 8 bases. The CDR3 runs to 13 residues. CDR1 MGHDK and CDR2 SYGVNS come from the germline V gene. J lost 3 bases, V lost 6 bases, and 3 bases had no gene match. CDR3 sequence reads: CASSDRGHYGYTF. Here the CDR3 DNA reads TGTGCCAGCAGCGACAGGGGTCACTATGGCTACACCTTC.

J is TRBJ2-3 and V is TRBV5-6; 8 bases agree with TRBD2. The germline V gene encodes CDR1 SGHDT and CDR2 YYEEEE. CDR3 length: 14 amino acids. V lost 2 bases and J lost 4; bases outside the gene matches: 3. CDR3 nucleotide sequence: TGTGCCAGCAGCTTCTCAGCGGGAGCAGATACGCAGTATTTT. Residues: CASSFSAGADTQYF. The whole variable domain, remainder taken from reference TRBV5-6 and TRBJ2-3, is DAGVTQSPTHLIKTRGQQVTLRCSPKSGHDTVSWYQQALGQGPQFIFQYYEEEERQRGNFPDRFSGHQFPNYSSELNVNALLLGDSALYLCASSFSAGADTQYFGPGTRLTVL.

The DNA of the CDR3 is TGTGCCACCAGCAGAGGAGGCACTTCTAACTATGGCTACACCTTC. It yields the protein CATSRGGTSNYGYTF. V usage is TRBV15 and J usage is TRBJ1-2; no reliable D call. Germline V gives CDR1 LNHNV, CDR2 YYDKDF (reference sequence). CDR3 length equals 15 residues. The V and J ends lost 1 base and 0 bases respectively, with 9 bases between them.

The V call is TRBV10-1, the J call TRBJ1-1; no definite D call. V was cut by 3 bases and J by 0 bases, with 5 bases left in between. From germline, CDR1 is WNHNN and CDR2 SYGVQD (reference sequence). The length of the CDR3 is 13 residues. Written as DNA, the CDR3 is TGCGCCAGCAGTGAACAGCTGAACACTGAAGCTTTCTTT. Its translation is CASSEQLNTEAFF.

This clone was observed a few times. The CDR3 region is CASSSGTTNQPQHF. CDR3 sequence (DNA): TGTGCCAGCAGCTCGGGGACAACGAATCAGCCCCAGCATTTT. The genes are TRBV5-5 and TRBJ1-5; D perhaps matches TRBD1 (6 bases). Germline CDR1 is SGHKS and CDR2 is YYEKEE (reference sequence). The CDR3 runs to 14 residues. The germline V and J ends were trimmed by 3 bases and 4 bases, with 11 bases remaining between them.

The chain couples TRBV27 to TRBJ1-4, with 12 bases identical to TRBD1. The CDR3 is 16 amino acids. Germline V gives CDR1 MNHEY, CDR2 SMNVEV (reference sequence). V was pared by 4 bases and J by 8 bases, with 8 bases of the junction left unmatched. The CDR3 loop is CASSWGQGARREKLFF. The DNA for the CDR3 is TGTGCCAGCAGTTGGGGACAGGGGGCGCGACGGGAAAAACTGTTTTTT.

The J gene is TRBJ2-7, the V gene TRBV18; 10 positions agree with TRBD1. Germline V gene data show CDR1 as KGHSH and CDR2 as LQKENI. CDR3 length: 15 amino acids. Germline trimming cut 5 bases from V and 2 bases from J; bases unmatched to any gene: 6. CDR3 coding DNA: TGTGCCAGCTCAGTCGGGACAGGGGAGACCTACGAGCAGTACTTC. Protein sequence: CASSVGTGETYEQYF. The full variable domain, in which reference TRBV18 and TRBJ2-7 provide the parts outside the CDR3, is NAGVMQNPRHLVRRRGQEARLRCSPMKGHSHVYWYRQLPEEGLKFMVYLQKENIIDESGMPKERFSAEFPKEGPSILRIQQVVRGDSAAYFCASSVGTGETYEQYFGPGTRLTVT.

J is TRBJ1-5 and V is TRBV6-5; D is undetermined. The CDR3 has 12 residues. V lost 4 bases, J lost 9 bases, and 10 bases lay in between. The germline CDR1 and CDR2 sequences are MNHEY and SVGAGI. CDR3 protein: CASSSPSGPQHF. Written as DNA, the CDR3 is TGTGCCAGCAGTTCCCCTTCGGGGCCCCAGCATTTT.

The CDR3 is CASSIRDRSGYGYTF. The DNA of the CDR3 is TGTGCCAGTAGTATCAGGGACAGGTCGGGCTATGGCTACACCTTC. This chain joins TRBV19 and TRBJ1-2; 8 bases agree with TRBD1. Germline-derived CDR1 and CDR2 are LNHDA and SQIVND (reference sequence). The CDR3 contains 15 residues. V was pared by 3 bases and J by 4 bases, with 7 bases of the junction left unmatched.

The genes are TRBV13 and TRBJ1-4; D gene unclear. Per the germline V gene, CDR1 is PRHDT and CDR2 is FYEKMQ (reference sequence). Trimming removed 5 bases at V and 5 bases at J, with 6 bases between. This CDR3 has 12 amino acids. This CDR3 is CASSGENEKLFF. In DNA, the CDR3 is TGTGCCAGCAGCGGAGAGAATGAAAAACTGTTTTTT.

The chain joins TRBV9 to TRBJ2-2; 8 bases line up with TRBD1. Germline-derived CDR1 and CDR2 are SGDLS and YYNGEE. The trim removed 4 bases at V and 1 base at J, leaving 6 bases unmatched. The CDR3 contains 16 residues. In DNA, the CDR3 is TGTGCCAGCAGCACCCAGGACAGGGTGAACACCGGGGAGCTGTTTTTT. Its protein is CASSTQDRVNTGELFF.

This sequence joins TRBV27 and TRBJ2-3; 14 nucleotides line up with TRBD2. The CDR3 spans 19 residues. Germline CDR1 is MNHEY and CDR2 is SMNVEV (reference sequence). J lost 3 bases, V lost 8 bases, and 16 bases had no gene match. CDR3 in amino acids: CASAPGLAGVNLRTDTQYF. The CDR3 bases are TGTGCCAGCGCCCCGGGACTAGCGGGAGTGAATCTAAGGACAGATACGCAGTATTTT.

The V and J genes are TRBV4-1 and TRBJ2-3; maybe TRBD1 (7 bases). CDR1 is MGHRA, CDR2 YSYEKL, per germline. V was pared by 2 bases and J by 2 bases, with 20 bases between. This CDR3 has 18 residues. The CDR3 region is CASSQWGAGGINTDTQYF. The CDR3 DNA reads TGCGCCAGCAGCCAATGGGGGGCAGGGGGTATTAACACAGATACGCAGTATTTT.

This rearrangement joins TRBV21-1 to TRBJ2-7; the D call in the table, TRBD2, was not verified against the DNA. TRBV21-1 is labeled a pseudogene. This CDR3 is built from 16 residues. CDR3 sequence reads: CASSPYRVSSSYEQYF. The CDR3 nucleotides read TGTGCCAGCAGTCCCTACCGGGTCTCGAGCTCCTACGAGCAGTACTTC.

The V call is TRBV29-1, the J call TRBJ2-7, with D possibly being TRBD2 (5 bases). CDR1 is SQVTM, CDR2 ANQGSEA, per germline. The CDR3 extends over 14 amino acids. V lost 6 bases and J 3 bases, leaving 18 bases between the germline ends. The CDR3 protein is CSVATGYGGYEQYF. Here the CDR3 DNA reads TGCAGCGTGGCTACGGGCTATGGAGGCTACGAGCAGTACTTC.